This TCR beta chain appears in the sequencing data of a study of T-cell reconstitution after alpha-beta-depleted transplantation in children. As it was prepared, the TCRbeta library received unique molecular identifiers. TCRdb called the PCR reads again in MiXCR, with one record for every CDR3 protein. Here the sample spans 280,000 or so distinct CDR3 sequences, 11% being singletons. The J segment lost 5 bases and the V segment lost 6 bases, leaving 18 bases of the junction unmatched. The CDR3 length is 18 residues. CDR1 is SQVTM and CDR2 is ANQGSEA in the germline V gene. The chain links TRBV29-1 to TRBJ2-5; 13 nucleotides match TRBD2. The input for sequencing was peripheral blood, taken 180 days after TCRalphabeta/CD19-depleted stem cell transplant. The sequence was collected from a male patient aged 2 to 9 who had a stem cell transplant for chronic granulomatous disease, so the T cells may come from the graft donor. The CDR3: CSVPGALAGGPGWETQYF. CDR3 sequence (DNA): TGCAGCGTCCCCGGGGCACTAGCGGGAGGGCCTGGGTGGGAGACCCAGTACTTC.